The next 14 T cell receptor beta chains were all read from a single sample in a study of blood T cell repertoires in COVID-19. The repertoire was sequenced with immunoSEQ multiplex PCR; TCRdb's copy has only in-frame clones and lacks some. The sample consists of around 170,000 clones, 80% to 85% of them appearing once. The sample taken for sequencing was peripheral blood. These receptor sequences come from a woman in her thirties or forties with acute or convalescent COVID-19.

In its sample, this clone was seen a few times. CDR3 coding DNA: TGTGCCAGCAGTCCAATAGACAGGGACTACGAGCAGTACTTC. Amino acid sequence: CASSPIDRDYEQYF. The rearrangement uses TRBV28 and TRBJ2-7; 7 nucleotides match TRBD1. The CDR3 is 14 amino acids. Unmatched junction bases numbered 7, after V lost 5 bases and J lost 3 bases. The V gene's germline CDR1 is MDHEN and CDR2 SYDVKM.

Here the CDR3 DNA reads TGTGCCAGCAGCTCTCCCCCGACAGGGACGTACGAGCAGTACTTC. Translating it yields CASSSPPTGTYEQYF. This chain connects TRBV7-6 to TRBJ2-7; 7 positions agree with TRBD1. V lost 4 bases to trimming and J lost 4 bases; unmatched junction nucleotides: 10. The length of the CDR3 is 15 residues. From germline, CDR1 is SGHVS and CDR2 FNYEAQ. The entire variable domain, with the rest obtained from reference TRBV7-6 and TRBJ2-7, is as follows: GAGVSQSPRYKVTKRGQDVALRCDPISGHVSLYWYRQALGQGPEFLTYFNYEAQQDKSGLPNDRFSAERPEGSISTLTIQRTEQRDSAMYRCASSSPPTGTYEQYFGPGTRLTVT.

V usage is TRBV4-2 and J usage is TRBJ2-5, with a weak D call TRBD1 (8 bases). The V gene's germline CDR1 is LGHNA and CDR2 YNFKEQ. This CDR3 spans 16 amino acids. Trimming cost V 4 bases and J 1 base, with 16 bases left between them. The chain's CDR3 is CASSPRGPSGQETQYF. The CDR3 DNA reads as TGTGCCAGCAGCCCCAGGGGGCCTAGCGGCCAAGAGACCCAGTACTTC.

For the CDR3, the DNA is TGCAGCGCTTCTCAGGGCCGGGAGGCTTTCTTT. Translating gives CSASQGREAFF. The chain combines TRBV29-1 with TRBJ1-1, with a possible D match to TRBD1 (5 bases). The V end was cut by 7 bases, the J end by 11 bases, with 17 bases between. The CDR3 has 11 residues. Germline loops: CDR1 SQVTM, CDR2 ANQGSEA.

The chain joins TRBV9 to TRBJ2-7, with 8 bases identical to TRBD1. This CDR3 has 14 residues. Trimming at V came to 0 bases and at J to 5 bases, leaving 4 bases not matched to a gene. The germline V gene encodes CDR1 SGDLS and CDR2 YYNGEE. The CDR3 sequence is CASSVGSGGNEQYF. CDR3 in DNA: TGTGCCAGCAGCGTAGGCTCAGGGGGCAACGAGCAGTACTTC.

In DNA form, the CDR3 reads TGTGCCAGCTCCACCTTACAGGGAATCGGCTCACCCCTCCACTTT. Its translation: CASSTLQGIGSPLHF. The V gene is TRBV28, the J gene TRBJ1-6, with D possibly matching TRBD1 (6 bases). The ends were cut back, 8 bases at V and 10 bases at J, with 21 bases in the middle. This CDR3 contains 15 residues. Germline CDR1 MDHEN, CDR2 SYDVKM.

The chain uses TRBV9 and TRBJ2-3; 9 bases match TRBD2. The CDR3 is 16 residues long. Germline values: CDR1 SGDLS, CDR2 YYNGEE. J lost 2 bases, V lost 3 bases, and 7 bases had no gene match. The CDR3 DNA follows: TGTGCCAGCAGCGGCTATAGCGGGGGTGACACAGATACGCAGTATTTT. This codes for CASSGYSGGDTDTQYF.

DNA of the CDR3: TGTGCCAGCAGCCAAGTCCCCTGGCACCGCACCTCTGGAAACACCATATATTTT. Protein product: CASSQVPWHRTSGNTIYF. This chain joins TRBV3-1 (or the pseudogene TRBV3-2) and TRBJ1-3; no definite D call. There are 18 residues in the CDR3. Germline-derived CDR1 and CDR2 are LGHDT and YNNKEL (reference sequence). Trimming stripped 1 base from V and 0 bases from J, with 16 bases between.

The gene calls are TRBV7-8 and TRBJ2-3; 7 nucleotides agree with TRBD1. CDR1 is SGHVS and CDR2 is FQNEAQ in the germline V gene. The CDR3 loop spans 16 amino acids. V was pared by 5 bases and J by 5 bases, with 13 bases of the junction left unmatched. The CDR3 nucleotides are TGTGCCAGCAGCCTAGGGGGCCTCGTCTCTCGAGATACGCAGTATTTT. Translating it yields CASSLGGLVSRDTQYF.

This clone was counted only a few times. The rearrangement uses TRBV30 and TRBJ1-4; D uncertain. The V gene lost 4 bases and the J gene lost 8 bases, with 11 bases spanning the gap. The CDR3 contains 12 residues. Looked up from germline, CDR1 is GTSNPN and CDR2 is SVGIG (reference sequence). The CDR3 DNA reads TGTGCCTGGAAACGTGGTGGCGAAAAACTGTTTTTT. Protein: CAWKRGGEKLFF.

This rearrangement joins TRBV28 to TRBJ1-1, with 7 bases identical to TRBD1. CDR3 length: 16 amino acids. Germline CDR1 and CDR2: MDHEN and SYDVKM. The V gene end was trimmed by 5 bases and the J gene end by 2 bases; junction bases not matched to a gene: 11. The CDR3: CASSGGGAGYNTEAFF. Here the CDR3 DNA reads TGTGCCAGCAGTGGAGGGGGCGCCGGATACAACACTGAAGCTTTCTTT.

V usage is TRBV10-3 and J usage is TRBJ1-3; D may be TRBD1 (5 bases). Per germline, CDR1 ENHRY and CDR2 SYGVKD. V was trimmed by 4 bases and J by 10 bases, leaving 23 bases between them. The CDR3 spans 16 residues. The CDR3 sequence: CAISGEWDSLERTIYF. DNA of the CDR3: TGTGCCATCAGTGGAGAGTGGGACTCCTTGGAAAGGACCATATATTTT.

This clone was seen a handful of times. The CDR3 sequence is CASSDEAGSSNEQFF. The CDR3 nucleotides are TGTGCCAGCAGTGATGAGGCTGGTAGCTCCAATGAGCAGTTCTTC. The genes are TRBV6-4 and TRBJ2-1; D gene uncertain. The CDR3 covers 15 residues. V was shortened by 3 bases and J by 6 bases, with 15 bases between the two germline ends. Per germline, CDR1 MRHNA and CDR2 SNTAGT.

CDR3 region: CASSPILGDEQFF. CDR3 in DNA: TGCGCCAGCAGCCCGATCCTAGGGGATGAGCAGTTCTTC. The V call is TRBV5-1, the J call TRBJ2-1; D is perhaps TRBD1 (5 bases). The germline V gene encodes CDR1 SGHRS and CDR2 YFSETQ. The CDR3 contains 13 residues. The ends were cut back, 4 bases at V and 8 bases at J, with 13 bases in the middle.